This T cell receptor (beta chain) was captured in a study of blood T cells in healthy people across ages. Extraction yielded at least 5 micrograms of total RNA per sample. V gave up 4 bases and J gave up 11 bases; unmatched junction bases: 17. CDR3 length: 16 residues. Germline V gene data show CDR1 as MGHRA and CDR2 as YSYEKL. Then a second PCR, running about 6 to 12 cycles, was carried out with a sample-barcoded 5' primer and a J-beta primer mix. Each CDR3 protein gets one entry after TCRdb re-called the 5' RACE reads with MiXCR. The table records about 970,000 distinct CDR3 sequences, roughly 51% of them present only once.

The chain employs TRBV4-1 and TRBJ2-5, with TRBD2 matching 9 bases. Sequenced sample: blood. This clonotype was sampled from a woman aged 55-75 years in good health. DNA of the CDR3: TGCGCCAGCAGCCTGAGCAGCGGGGGGTCCTACAATGAGCAGTACTTC. This translates into CASSLSSGGSYNEQYF.